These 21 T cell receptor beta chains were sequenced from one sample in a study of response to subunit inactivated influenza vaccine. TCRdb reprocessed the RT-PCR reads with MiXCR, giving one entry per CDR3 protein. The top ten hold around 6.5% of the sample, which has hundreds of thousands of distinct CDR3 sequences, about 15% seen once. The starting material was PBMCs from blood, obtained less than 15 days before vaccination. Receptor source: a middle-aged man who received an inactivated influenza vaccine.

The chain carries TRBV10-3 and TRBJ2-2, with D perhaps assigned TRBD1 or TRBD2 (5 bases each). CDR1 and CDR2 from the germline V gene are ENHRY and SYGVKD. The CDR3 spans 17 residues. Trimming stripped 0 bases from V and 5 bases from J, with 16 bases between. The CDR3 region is CAISESKGRETTGELFF. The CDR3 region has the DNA TGTGCCATCAGTGAGTCGAAGGGCAGGGAGACTACCGGGGAGCTGTTTTTT.

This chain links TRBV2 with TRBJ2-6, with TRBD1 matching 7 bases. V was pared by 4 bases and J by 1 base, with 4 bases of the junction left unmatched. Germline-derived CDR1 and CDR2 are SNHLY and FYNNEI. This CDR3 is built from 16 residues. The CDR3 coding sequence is TGTGCCAGCAGTGTGGGACAGCTTTCTGGGGCCAACGTCCTGACTTTC. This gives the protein CASSVGQLSGANVLTF. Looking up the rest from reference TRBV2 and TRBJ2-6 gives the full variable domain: EPEVTQTPSHQVTQMGQEVILRCVPISNHLYFYWYRQILGQKVEFLVSFYNNEISEKSEIFDDQFSVERPDGSNFTLKIRSTKLEDSAMYFCASSVGQLSGANVLTFGAGSRLTVL.

The CDR3 DNA is TGTGCCAGCAGCCCTCGCCTAGCGACGAACACCGGGGAGCTGTTTTTT. Its translation: CASSPRLATNTGELFF. The J gene is TRBJ2-2, the V gene TRBV9, with D tentatively TRBD2 (6 bases). The CDR3 contains 16 residues. Germline CDR1 SGDLS, CDR2 YYNGEE. V lost 4 bases and J lost 0, with 13 bases in between.

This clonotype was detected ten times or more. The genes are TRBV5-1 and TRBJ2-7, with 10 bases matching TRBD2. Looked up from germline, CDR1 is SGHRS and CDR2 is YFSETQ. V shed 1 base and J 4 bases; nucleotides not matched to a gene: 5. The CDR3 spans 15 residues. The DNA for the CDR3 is TGCGCCAGCAGCTTGCGAGCGGGAGGGCCGTACGAGCAGTACTTC. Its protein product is CASSLRAGGPYEQYF. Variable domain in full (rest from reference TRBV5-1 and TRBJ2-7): KAGVTQTPRYLIKTRGQQVTLSCSPISGHRSVSWYQQTPGQGLQFLFEYFSETQRNKGNFPGRFSGRQFSNSRSEMNVSTLELGDSALYLCASSLRAGGPYEQYFGPGTRLTVT.

CDR3 region: CASSHTYTHQPQHF. In DNA form, the CDR3 reads TGTGCCAGCAGCCATACTTATACTCATCAGCCCCAGCATTTT. The gene calls are TRBV3-1 and TRBJ1-5; D unresolved. The length of the CDR3 is 14 residues. Deletions cut 3 bases from V and 5 bases from J, with 11 bases between. CDR1 and CDR2 from the germline V gene are LGHDT and YNNKEL (reference sequence).

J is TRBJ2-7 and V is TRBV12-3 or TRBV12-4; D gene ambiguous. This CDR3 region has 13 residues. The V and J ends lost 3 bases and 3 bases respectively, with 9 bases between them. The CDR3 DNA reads TGTGCCAGCAGTTTGACTCCTAACTACGAGCAGTACTTC. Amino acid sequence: CASSLTPNYEQYF.

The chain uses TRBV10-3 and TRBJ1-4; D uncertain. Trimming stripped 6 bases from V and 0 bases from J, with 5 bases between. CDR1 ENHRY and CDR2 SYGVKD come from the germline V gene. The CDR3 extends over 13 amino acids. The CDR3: CAIRDATNEKLFF. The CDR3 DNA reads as TGTGCCATCAGGGACGCAACTAATGAAAAACTGTTTTTT.

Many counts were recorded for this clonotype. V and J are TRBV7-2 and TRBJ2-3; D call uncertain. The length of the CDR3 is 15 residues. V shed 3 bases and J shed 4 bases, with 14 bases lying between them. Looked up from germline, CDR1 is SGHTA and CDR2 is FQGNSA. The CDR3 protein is CASSFIRPGADTQYF. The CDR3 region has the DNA TGTGCCAGCAGCTTCATTCGCCCTGGGGCAGATACGCAGTATTTT. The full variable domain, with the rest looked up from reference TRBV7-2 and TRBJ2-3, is GAGVSQSPSNKVTEKGKDVELRCDPISGHTALYWYRQSLGQGLEFLIYFQGNSAPDKSGLPSDRFSAERTGGSVSTLTIQRTQQEDSAVYLCASSFIRPGADTQYFGPGTRLTVL.

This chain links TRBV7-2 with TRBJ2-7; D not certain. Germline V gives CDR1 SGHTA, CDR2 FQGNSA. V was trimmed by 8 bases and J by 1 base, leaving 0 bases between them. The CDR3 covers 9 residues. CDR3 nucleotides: TGTGCCAGCTCCTACGAGCAGTACTTC. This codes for CASSYEQYF.

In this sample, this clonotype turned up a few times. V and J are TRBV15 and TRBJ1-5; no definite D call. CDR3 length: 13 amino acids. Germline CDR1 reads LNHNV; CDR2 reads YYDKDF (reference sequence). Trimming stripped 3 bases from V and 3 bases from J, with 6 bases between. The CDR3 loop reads CATSSANNQPQHF. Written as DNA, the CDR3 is TGTGCCACCAGCAGTGCAAACAATCAGCCCCAGCATTTT.

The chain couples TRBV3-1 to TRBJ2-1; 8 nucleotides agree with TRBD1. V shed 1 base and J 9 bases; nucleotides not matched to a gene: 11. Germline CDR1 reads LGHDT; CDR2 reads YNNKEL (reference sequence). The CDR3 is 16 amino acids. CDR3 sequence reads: CASSQVGTGPYGEQFF. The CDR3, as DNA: TGTGCCAGCAGCCAAGTGGGGACAGGACCCTACGGTGAGCAGTTCTTC.

The CDR3 nucleotides are TGTGCCAGCAGCAGACAAGGACAGGGGGTCTACAATGAGCAGTTCTTC. It is translated as CASSRQGQGVYNEQFF. This chain joins TRBV7-9 and TRBJ2-1, with 10 bases fitting TRBD1. Germline V gene lookup returns CDR1 SEHNR and CDR2 FQNEAQ (reference sequence). The CDR3 contains 16 residues. Trimming took 5 bases from V and 3 from J; bases not matched to a gene: 7.

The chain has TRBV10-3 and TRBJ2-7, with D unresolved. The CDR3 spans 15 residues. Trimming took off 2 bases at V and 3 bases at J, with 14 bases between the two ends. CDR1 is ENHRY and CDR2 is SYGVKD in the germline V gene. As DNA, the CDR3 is TGTGCCATCAGTGAGGCGACGAAGAGCCGCTACGAGCAGTACTTC. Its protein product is CAISEATKSRYEQYF.

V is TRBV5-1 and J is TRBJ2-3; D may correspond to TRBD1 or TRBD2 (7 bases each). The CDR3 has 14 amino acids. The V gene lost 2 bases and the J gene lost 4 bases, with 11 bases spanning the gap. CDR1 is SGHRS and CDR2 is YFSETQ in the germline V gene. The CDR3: CASSFQGGSDTQYF. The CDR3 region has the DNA TGCGCCAGCAGCTTTCAGGGGGGGTCAGATACGCAGTATTTT.

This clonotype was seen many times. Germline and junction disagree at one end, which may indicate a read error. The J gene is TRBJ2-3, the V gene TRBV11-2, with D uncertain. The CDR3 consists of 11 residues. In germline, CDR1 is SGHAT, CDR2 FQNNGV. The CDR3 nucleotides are TGTGCCAGCAGTTTAGTGGGTACGCAGTATTTT. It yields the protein CASSLVGTQYF. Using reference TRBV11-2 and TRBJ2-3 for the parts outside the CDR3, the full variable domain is EAGVAQSPRYKIIEKRQSVAFWCNPISGHATLYWYQQILGQGPKLLIQFQNNGVVDDSQLPKDRFSAERLKGVDSTLKIQPAKLEDSAVYLCASSLVGTQYFGPGTRLTVL.

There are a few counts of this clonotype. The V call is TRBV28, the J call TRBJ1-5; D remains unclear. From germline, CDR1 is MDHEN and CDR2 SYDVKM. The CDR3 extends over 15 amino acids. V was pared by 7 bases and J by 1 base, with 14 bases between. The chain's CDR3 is CASKEDGPSNQPQHF. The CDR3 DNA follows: TGTGCCAGCAAGGAGGACGGCCCGAGCAATCAGCCCCAGCATTTT.

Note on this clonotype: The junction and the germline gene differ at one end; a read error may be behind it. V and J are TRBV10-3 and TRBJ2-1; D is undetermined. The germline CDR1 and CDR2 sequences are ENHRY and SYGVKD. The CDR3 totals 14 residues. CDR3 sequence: CAISSMTSNNEQFF. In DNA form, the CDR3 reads TGTGCCATCAGTTCAATGACCTCCAACAATGAGCAGTTCTTC.

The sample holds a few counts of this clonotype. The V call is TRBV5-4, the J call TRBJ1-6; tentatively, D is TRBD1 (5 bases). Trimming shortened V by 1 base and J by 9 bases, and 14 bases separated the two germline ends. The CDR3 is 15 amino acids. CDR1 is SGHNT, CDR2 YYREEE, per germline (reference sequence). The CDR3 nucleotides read TGTGCCAGCAGCTTGTCCTTCCAGGGAGGTTCACCCCTCCACTTT. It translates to CASSLSFQGGSPLHF. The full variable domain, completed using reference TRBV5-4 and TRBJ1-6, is ETGVTQSPTHLIKTRGQQVTLRCSSQSGHNTVSWYQQALGQGPQFIFQYYREEENGRGNFPPRFSGLQFPNYSSELNVNALELDDSALYLCASSLSFQGGSPLHFGNGTRLTVT.

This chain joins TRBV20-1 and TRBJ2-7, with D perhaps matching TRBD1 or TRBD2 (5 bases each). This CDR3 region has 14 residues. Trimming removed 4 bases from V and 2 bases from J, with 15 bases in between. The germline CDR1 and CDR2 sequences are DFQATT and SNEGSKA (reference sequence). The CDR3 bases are TGCAGTGCTACCTCTACGGGACGGACCTACGAGCAGTACTTC. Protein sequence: CSATSTGRTYEQYF.

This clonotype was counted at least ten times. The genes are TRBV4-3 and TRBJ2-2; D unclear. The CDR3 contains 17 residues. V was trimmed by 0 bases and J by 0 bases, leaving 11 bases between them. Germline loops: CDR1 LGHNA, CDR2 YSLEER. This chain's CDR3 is CASSQDLYGSNTGELFF. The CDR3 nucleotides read TGCGCCAGCAGCCAAGATTTGTACGGTTCGAACACCGGGGAGCTGTTTTTT.

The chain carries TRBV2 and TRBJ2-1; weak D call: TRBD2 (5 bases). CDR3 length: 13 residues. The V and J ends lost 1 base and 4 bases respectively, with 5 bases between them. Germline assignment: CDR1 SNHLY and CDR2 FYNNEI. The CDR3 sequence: CASSEGEYNEQFF. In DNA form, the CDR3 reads TGTGCCAGCAGTGAAGGGGAGTACAATGAGCAGTTCTTC.